This T cell receptor (beta chain) was identified in a study of blood T cell repertoires in COVID-19. The authors' processing: Researchers report that nucleated cell counts were estimated from reference gene primer amplification. Profiled with immunoSEQ multiplex PCR; TCRdb holds only in-frame clones, not every one. V, J and clone size are those of that table, while D and trimming were read from the DNA. The sample has 200,000 to 300,000 clones; roughly 84% are singletons. CDR1 is WSHSY and CDR2 is SAAADI in the germline V gene. The CDR3 consists of 15 residues. Trimming took off 3 bases at V and 3 bases at J, with 14 bases between the two ends.

The source is a human donor in a cohort sampled during active COVID-19. Specimen: peripheral blood. The chain is built from TRBV10-2 and TRBJ1-1; D may be TRBD1 (6 bases). CDR3 residues: CASSEHRGGDTEAFF. The CDR3 DNA follows: TGCGCCAGCAGTGAACATAGGGGGGGGGACACTGAAGCTTTCTTT.